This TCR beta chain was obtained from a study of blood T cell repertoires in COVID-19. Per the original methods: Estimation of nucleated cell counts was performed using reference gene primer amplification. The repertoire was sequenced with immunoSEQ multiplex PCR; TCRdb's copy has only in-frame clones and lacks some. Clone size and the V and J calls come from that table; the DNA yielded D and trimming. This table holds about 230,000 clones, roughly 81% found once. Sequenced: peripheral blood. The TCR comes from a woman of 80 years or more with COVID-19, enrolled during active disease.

CDR3 loop: CASNSRGGRDGYTF. The CDR3 coding sequence is TGTGCCAGCAACTCTCGGGGGGGCAGGGATGGCTACACCTTC. V gene TRBV3-1 (or the pseudogene TRBV3-2) combines with J gene TRBJ1-2; a weak D match, TRBD1 (6 bases). Trimming shortened V by 7 bases and J by 6 bases, and 18 bases separated the two germline ends. This CDR3 region has 14 residues. In germline, CDR1 is LGHDT, CDR2 YNNKEL (reference sequence).